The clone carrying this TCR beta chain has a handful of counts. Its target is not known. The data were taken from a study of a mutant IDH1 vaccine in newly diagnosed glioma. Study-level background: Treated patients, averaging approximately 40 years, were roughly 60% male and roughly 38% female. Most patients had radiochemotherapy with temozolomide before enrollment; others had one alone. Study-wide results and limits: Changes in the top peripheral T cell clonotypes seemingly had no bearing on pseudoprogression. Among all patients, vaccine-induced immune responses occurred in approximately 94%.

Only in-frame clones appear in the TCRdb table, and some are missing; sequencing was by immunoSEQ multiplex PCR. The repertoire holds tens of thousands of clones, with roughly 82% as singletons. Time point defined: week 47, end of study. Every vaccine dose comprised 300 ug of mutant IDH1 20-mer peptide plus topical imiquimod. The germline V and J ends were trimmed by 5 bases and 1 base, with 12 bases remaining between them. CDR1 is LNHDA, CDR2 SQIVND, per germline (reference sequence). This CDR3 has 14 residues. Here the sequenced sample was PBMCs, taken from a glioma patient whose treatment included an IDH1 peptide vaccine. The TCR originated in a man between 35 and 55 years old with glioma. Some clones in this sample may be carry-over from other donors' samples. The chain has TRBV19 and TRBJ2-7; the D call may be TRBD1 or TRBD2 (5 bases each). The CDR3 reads CASSLGDLSYEQYF. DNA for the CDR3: TGTGCCAGTAGTCTCGGGGACCTGTCCTACGAGCAGTACTTC.